Sequencing of this TCR beta chain was carried out in a study of T-cell reconstitution after alpha-beta-depleted transplantation in children. In germline, CDR1 is MNHNS, CDR2 SASEGT. This CDR3 spans 15 amino acids. V lost 4 bases and J lost 5; bases outside the gene matches: 8. TCRbeta library preparation incorporated unique molecular identifiers. MiXCR, run by TCRdb on the PCR reads, gives a single entry per CDR3 protein. The sample has around 600,000 distinct CDR3 sequences, approximately 15% seen once. This clonotype occurred many times. Source: PBMCs from the stem cell graft donor, taken from the stem cell graft. The rearrangement links TRBV6-1 to TRBJ2-5; 9 bases agree with TRBD1. The clonotype was recovered from a human donor who donated a stem cell graft to a child with acute myeloid leukemia. This chain's CDR3 is CASSATGQGMETQYF. The CDR3 region has the DNA TGTGCCAGCAGTGCGACGGGACAGGGAATGGAGACCCAGTACTTC.